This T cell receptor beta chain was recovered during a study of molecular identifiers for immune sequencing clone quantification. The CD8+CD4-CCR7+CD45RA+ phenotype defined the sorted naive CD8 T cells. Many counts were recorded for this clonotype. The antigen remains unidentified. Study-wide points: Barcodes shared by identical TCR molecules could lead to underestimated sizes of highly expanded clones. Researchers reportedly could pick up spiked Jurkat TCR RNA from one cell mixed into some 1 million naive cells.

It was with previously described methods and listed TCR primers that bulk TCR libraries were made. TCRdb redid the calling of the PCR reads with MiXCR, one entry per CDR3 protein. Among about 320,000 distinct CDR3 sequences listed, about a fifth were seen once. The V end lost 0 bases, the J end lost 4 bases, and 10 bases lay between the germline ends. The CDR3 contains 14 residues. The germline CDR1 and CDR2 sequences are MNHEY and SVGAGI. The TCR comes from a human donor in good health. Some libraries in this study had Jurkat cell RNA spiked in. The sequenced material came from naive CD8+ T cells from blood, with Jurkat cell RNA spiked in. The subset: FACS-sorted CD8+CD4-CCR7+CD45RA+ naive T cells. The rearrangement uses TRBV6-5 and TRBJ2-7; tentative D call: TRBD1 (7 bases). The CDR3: CASSYSSGGYEQYF. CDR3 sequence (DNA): TGTGCCAGCAGTTACTCATCAGGGGGGTACGAGCAGTACTTC.